The present TCR beta chain was sequenced within a study of regulatory T cells in long-lasting Graves disease. Study-wide points: Reduced TCR diversity was observed in persistent Graves' patients versus newly diagnosed patients. Accuracy could have been hurt by small sample size.

This clonotype was seen a few times. Antigen specificity is unknown. Time point noted: newly diagnosed GD, antithyroid drugs for less than 3 months. PBMC-derived RNA was used for the TCR library. Per germline, CDR1 MNHNS and CDR2 SASEGT. Trimming stripped 6 bases from V and 0 bases from J, with 12 bases between. The CDR3 is 15 residues long. Assembly of TCR beta libraries relied on iRepertoire HTBI primers together with Arm-PCR of CDR3 regions. One entry per CDR3 protein results from TCRdb running MiXCR on the multiplex PCR reads. The sample includes 420,000 or so distinct CDR3 sequences, 16% seen only once; the top ten take around 23%. These data were also filed under a second study, of T cells in Graves' hyperthyroidism and ophthalmopathy.

The input for sequencing was peripheral blood mononuclear cells (PBMCs), taken at new diagnosis, from a patient treated with antithyroid drugs. The sequence came from a woman aged 18-30 years with Graves disease. The genes are TRBV6-1 and TRBJ1-5; the D gene is possibly TRBD1 (6 bases). The CDR3: CASRTGGNSNQPQHF. In nucleotides, the CDR3 is TGTGCCAGCAGGACAGGAGGGAATAGCAATCAGCCCCAGCATTTT.